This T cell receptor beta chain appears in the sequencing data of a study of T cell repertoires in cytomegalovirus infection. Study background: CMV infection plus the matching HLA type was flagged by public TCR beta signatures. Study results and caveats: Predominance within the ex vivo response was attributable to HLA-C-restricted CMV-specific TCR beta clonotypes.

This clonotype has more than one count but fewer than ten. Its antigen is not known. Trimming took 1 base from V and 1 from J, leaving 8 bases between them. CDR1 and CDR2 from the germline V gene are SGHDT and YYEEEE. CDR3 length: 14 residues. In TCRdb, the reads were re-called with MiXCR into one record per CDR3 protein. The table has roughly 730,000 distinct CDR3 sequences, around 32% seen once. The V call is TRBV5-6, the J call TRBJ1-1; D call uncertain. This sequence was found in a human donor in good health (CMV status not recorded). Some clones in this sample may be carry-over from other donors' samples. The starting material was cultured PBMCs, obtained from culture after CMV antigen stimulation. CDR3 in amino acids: CASSLWVSNTEAFF. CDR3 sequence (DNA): TGTGCCAGCAGCTTGTGGGTTTCGAACACTGAAGCTTTCTTT.